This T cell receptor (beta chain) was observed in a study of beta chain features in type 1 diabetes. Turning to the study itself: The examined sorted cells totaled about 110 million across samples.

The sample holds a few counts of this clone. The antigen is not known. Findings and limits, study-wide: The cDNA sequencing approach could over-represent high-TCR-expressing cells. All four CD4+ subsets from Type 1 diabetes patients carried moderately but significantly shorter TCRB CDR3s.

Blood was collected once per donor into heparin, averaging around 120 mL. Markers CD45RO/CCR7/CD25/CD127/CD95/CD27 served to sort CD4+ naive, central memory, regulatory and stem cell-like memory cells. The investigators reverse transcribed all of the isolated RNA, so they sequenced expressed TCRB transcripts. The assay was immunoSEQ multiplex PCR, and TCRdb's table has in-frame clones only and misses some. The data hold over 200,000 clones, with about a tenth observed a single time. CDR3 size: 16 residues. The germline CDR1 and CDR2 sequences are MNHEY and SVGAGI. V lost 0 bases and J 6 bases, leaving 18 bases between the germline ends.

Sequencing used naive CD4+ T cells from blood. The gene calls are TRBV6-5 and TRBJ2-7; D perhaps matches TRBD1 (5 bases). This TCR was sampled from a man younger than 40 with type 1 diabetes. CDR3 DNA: TGTGCCAGCAGTTACTCGATCAACCCGCAGGGAATCGAGCAGTACTTC. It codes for CASSYSINPQGIEQYF.